This T cell receptor (beta chain) was sequenced for a study of shared clonotypes between healthy human individuals. The study's findings and limits: The genetic and exposure-history diversity represented was limited by few donors. Larger richness was generally estimated for naive than memory subsets.

Germline V gene lookup returns CDR1 LNHDA and CDR2 SQIVND (reference sequence). Trimming left V 3 bases short and J 6 bases short, with 11 bases between. The CDR3 is 13 amino acids. In the study's own analysis: ImmunoSEQ junction-only sequences lacked quality scores, so their filtering differed. Profiling relied on immunoSEQ multiplex PCR, and the TCRdb table lists in-frame clones only, not all of them. V, J and clone size derive from that table, while D and trimming were established from the DNA sequence. The sample includes some 1,900,000 clones, about 95% seen only once; the top ten take roughly 1.2%. A word on this clone: Antigen: not known.

Terminally differentiated effector memory CD45RA+ cells were excluded by CCR7 positive selection of CD45RO-negative cells. Each of the donors was a healthy adult who was HIV-negative and had not had a recent acute infection or vaccination. The receptor was isolated from a man between 18 and 29 years old in good health. This chain connects TRBV19 to TRBJ1-2; D gene unclear. Sequencing was done on a sample of naive CD8+ T cells sorted from blood. CDR3 amino acids: CASSMGGVDGYTF. The CDR3 bases are TGTGCCAGTAGTATGGGTGGGGTCGATGGCTACACCTTC.